The rows below give T cell receptor beta chains drawn from one sample of a study of blood T cell repertoires in COVID-19. Repertoires were generated with immunoSEQ multiplex PCR, while TCRdb's copy carries only in-frame clones and drops some. The sample has about 150,000 clones, more than 80% seen once. Specimen: peripheral blood. Receptor source: a man aged 45-65 years with acute or convalescent COVID-19. Both conserved end residues are part of each CDR3. The D gene is left open where the match is weak. A clone size is listed for some rows: how often the clone was seen (once, few, many), or a class if it is expanded.

>TRBV19|TRBJ2-1|.|TRBD1
CASYDRGENNEQFF
TGTGCCAGTTATGACAGGGGGGAAAACAATGAGCAGTTCTTC
>TRBV7-9|TRBJ1-2|once|TRBD1
CASSFAGWTGTYYGYTF
TGTGCCAGCAGCTTTGCCGGCTGGACAGGTACCTACTATGGCTACACCTTC
>TRBV19|TRBJ1-1|.|TRBD1
CASSIERRGTENTEAFF
TGTGCCAGTAGTATAGAACGACGAGGGACAGAAAACACTGAAGCTTTCTTT
>TRBV28|TRBJ1-2|.|TRBD1
CASLRTGDGYTF
TGTGCCAGCCTTAGGACAGGGGATGGCTACACCTTC
>TRBV4-1|TRBJ1-6|few|TRBD1
CASSQAEGQGYSPLHF
TGCGCCAGCAGCCAAGCGGAGGGACAGGGGTATTCACCCCTCCACTTT
>TRBV11-2|TRBJ2-5|.|TRBD2
CASSFGGGKETQYF
TGTGCCAGCAGCTTTGGCGGGGGGAAAGAGACCCAGTACTTC
>TRBV28|TRBJ1-3|.|.
CASRGQGAGNTIYF
TGTGCCAGCAGGGGCCAGGGTGCTGGAAACACCATATATTTT
>TRBV27|TRBJ2-1|.|.
CARITVSNLFYNEQFF
TGTGCCAGGATCACCGTAAGCAACCTTTTTTACAATGAGCAGTTCTTC
>TRBV6-5|TRBJ1-5|.|.
CASSYSGLSQPQHF
TGTGCCAGCAGTTACTCGGGGCTTAGTCAGCCCCAGCATTTT
>TRBV7-2|TRBJ2-3|.|.
CASSPEGGLTDTQYF
TGTGCCAGCAGTCCCGAGGGCGGTCTCACAGATACGCAGTATTTT
>TRBV2|TRBJ1-2|.|TRBD1
CASIRQGINYGYTF
TGTGCCAGCATTCGACAGGGGATCAACTATGGCTACACCTTC
>TRBV19|TRBJ1-5|.|TRBD1
CASSMSGTGIRHQPQHF
TGTGCCAGTAGTATGTCTGGGACAGGGATTCGGCATCAGCCCCAGCATTTT
>TRBV30|TRBJ2-7|.|TRBD2
CAWSAGLAGYSYEQYF
TGTGCCTGGAGTGCCGGACTAGCGGGTTATTCCTACGAGCAGTACTTC
>TRBV5-1|TRBJ2-1|.|TRBD2
CASSPEREPYNEQFF
TGCGCCAGCAGCCCCGAGCGGGAGCCCTACAATGAGCAGTTCTTC
>TRBV13|TRBJ2-7|.|TRBD2
CASRFRTSGAYEQYF
TGTGCCAGCAGATTTCGGACTAGCGGGGCCTACGAGCAGTACTTC
>TRBV18|TRBJ1-3|.|TRBD1
CASSPGTANTGNTIYF
TGTGCCAGCTCACCAGGGACAGCGAATACTGGAAACACCATATATTTT
>TRBV30|TRBJ1-2|.|TRBD1
CAGTGQEGYTF
TGTGCCGGGACAGGGCAGGAGGGCTACACCTTC
>TRBV11-2|TRBJ2-3|.|TRBD1
CASSLDLGGAGSTDTQYF
TGTGCCAGCAGCTTAGATTTAGGGGGCGCGGGTAGCACAGATACGCAGTATTTT
>TRBV19|TRBJ1-2|.|.
CASSIGQNRNYGYTF
TGTGCCAGTAGTATTGGGCAGAATCGTAACTATGGCTACACCTTC
>TRBV27|TRBJ1-5|.|TRBD1
CATRQGPSNQPQHF
TGTGCCACCAGACAGGGCCCAAGCAATCAGCCCCAGCATTTT
>TRBV10-1|TRBJ2-2|.|TRBD2
CASSDRLAGNTGELFF
TGCGCCAGCAGTGACCGACTAGCGGGGAACACCGGGGAGCTGTTTTTT
>TRBV19|TRBJ2-1|once|.
CASSVSSRVDEQFF
TGTGCCAGTAGTGTGTCCTCGAGAGTGGATGAGCAGTTCTTC
>TRBV19|TRBJ1-2|.|TRBD1
CASRWGQGSGYTF
TGTGCCAGTAGGTGGGGACAGGGGTCTGGCTACACCTTC
>TRBV29-1|TRBJ1-2|.|.
CSVQGTPQNYGYTF
TGCAGCGTTCAGGGGACACCCCAAAACTATGGCTACACCTTC
>TRBV9|TRBJ2-1|.|TRBD1
CASSLTGGDEQFF
TGTGCCAGCAGCCTCACAGGGGGTGATGAGCAGTTCTTC
>TRBV6-5|TRBJ2-7|.|TRBD1
CASRRAWDRPREQYF
TGTGCCAGCAGAAGAGCTTGGGACAGGCCTCGCGAGCAGTACTTC
>TRBV27|TRBJ2-1|few|.
CASSLTGPGEQFF
TGTGCCAGCAGCTTAACAGGACCCGGTGAGCAGTTCTTC
>TRBV3-1/TRBV3-2|TRBJ2-2|.|.
CASSQDAAGELFF
TGTGCCAGCAGCCAAGATGCGGCCGGGGAGCTGTTTTTT
>TRBV7-2|TRBJ1-1|.|.
CASSTPQGTEAFF
TGTGCCAGCAGCACCCCACAGGGCACTGAAGCTTTCTTT
>TRBV18|TRBJ1-6|once|TRBD1
CASSRPGQGHSPLHF
TGTGCCAGCTCACGACCGGGACAGGGCCATTCACCCCTCCACTTT
>TRBV19|TRBJ2-2|.|.
CASSKFDRSTGELFF
TGTGCCAGTAGTAAATTTGACAGGAGCACCGGGGAGCTGTTTTTT
>TRBV6-5|TRBJ1-2|.|.
CASKTGGANYGYTF
TGTGCCAGCAAAACAGGTGGAGCTAACTATGGCTACACCTTC
>TRBV6-5|TRBJ1-1|.|.
CASSYEGGAFF
TGTGCCAGCAGTTACGAAGGGGGAGCTTTCTTT
>TRBV30|TRBJ1-4|.|.
CAYRRGGKLFF
TGTGCCTACAGGCGGGGGGGAAAACTGTTTTTT
>TRBV5-1|TRBJ2-2|.|.
CASSSGDRNTGELFF
TGCGCCAGCAGCTCGGGAGACCGCAACACCGGGGAGCTGTTTTTT